This TCR beta chain was profiled in a study of control samples from healthy donors and cancer patients. Assay: immunoSEQ multiplex PCR; the TCRdb copy retains only in-frame clones and omits some. Here the sample spans 170,000 or so clones, more than 90% being singletons. The CDR3 runs 13 residues. Trimming cost V 4 bases and J 1 base, with 8 bases left between them. Germline CDR1 SGHDT, CDR2 YYEEEE. The TCR was taken from a man between 25 and 39 years old in good health. The sample taken for sequencing was blood. J is TRBJ1-1 and V is TRBV5-6; D may be TRBD1 (5 bases). The DNA of the CDR3 is TGTGCCAGCAGCCCGACAGAGAACACTGAAGCTTTCTTT. Protein: CASSPTENTEAFF.